This TCR beta chain is from a study of control samples from healthy donors and cancer patients. V lost 2 bases to trimming and J lost 8 bases, with 9 bases between them. This CDR3 is 12 amino acids long. The germline V gene has CDR1 MDHEN and CDR2 SYDVKM. Profiled with immunoSEQ multiplex PCR; TCRdb holds only in-frame clones, not every one. The sample consists of over 50,000 clones, about four fifths of them appearing once. This receptor was taken from a man between 65 and 79 years old in good health. The J gene is TRBJ1-2, the V gene TRBV28; D gene unclear. Input material: blood. In DNA form, the CDR3 reads TGTGCCAGCAGTTTAGGGTCCAAGGGCTACACCTTC. It specifies CASSLGSKGYTF.